This is a list of T cell receptor beta chains from one sample in a study of molecular identifiers for immune sequencing clone quantification. TCRdb reprocessed the PCR reads with MiXCR, giving one entry per CDR3 protein. The repertoire holds 490,000 or so distinct CDR3 sequences, with roughly a fifth as singletons. Sequencing was carried out using naive CD8+ T cells from blood, with Jurkat cell RNA spiked in. The receptors shown here come from a human donor in good health. Some libraries in this study had Jurkat cell RNA spiked in. CDR3s include the opening cysteine and the closing phenylalanine or tryptophan. The order of the fields is J gene, V gene, clone size, D gene, CDR3 DNA, CDR3 protein. The D gene is left open where the match is weak. Only some rows state a clone size, as once, few, many or a class for expanded clones.

j_gene: TRBJ2-3; v_gene: TRBV24-1; abundance: few; d_gene: TRBD2; CDR3nt: TGTGCCACCATCGGGGGGGGGCCAATAAGAACAGATACGCAGTATTTT; CDR3aa: CATIGGGPIRTDTQYF
j_gene: TRBJ2-3; v_gene: TRBV14; abundance: many; d_gene: .; CDR3nt: TGTGCCAGCAGCCAAGTAGGCGGGATCGCAGATACGCAGTATTTT; CDR3aa: CASSQVGGIADTQYF
j_gene: TRBJ2-5; v_gene: TRBV6-2/TRBV6-3; abundance: .; d_gene: .; CDR3nt: TGTGCCGGCAGTTACTTCACACAAGAGACCCAGTACTTC; CDR3aa: CAGSYFTQETQYF
j_gene: TRBJ2-7; v_gene: TRBV28; abundance: many; d_gene: TRBD2; CDR3nt: TGTGCCAGCACCGGGACTAGCGGGTTCCTGACAGCCTACGAGCAGTACTTC; CDR3aa: CASTGTSGFLTAYEQYF
j_gene: TRBJ2-1; v_gene: TRBV11-2; abundance: many; d_gene: TRBD2; CDR3nt: TGTGCCAGCAGCTTAGGGCTAGCGGGGGAACAACCTTACAATGAGCAGTTCTTC; CDR3aa: CASSLGLAGEQPYNEQFF
j_gene: TRBJ1-5; v_gene: TRBV21-1; abundance: few; d_gene: .; CDR3nt: TGTGCCAGCAGCACGCCGAATCAGCCCCAGCATTTT; CDR3aa: CASSTPNQPQHF
j_gene: TRBJ2-1; v_gene: TRBV6-2/TRBV6-3; abundance: many; d_gene: TRBD2; CDR3nt: TGTGCCAGCAGTTATCCTAGCGGGAGGTATGAGCAGTTCTTC; CDR3aa: CASSYPSGRYEQFF
j_gene: TRBJ2-7; v_gene: TRBV2; abundance: few; d_gene: .; CDR3nt: TGTGCCAGCAGTGAGGGGGGATTTTACGAGCAGTACTTC; CDR3aa: CASSEGGFYEQYF
j_gene: TRBJ2-7; v_gene: TRBV7-6; abundance: many; d_gene: .; CDR3nt: TGTGCCAGCAGCTCAGGCTGGGGGAGCGAGCAGTACTTC; CDR3aa: CASSSGWGSEQYF
j_gene: TRBJ2-3; v_gene: TRBV18; abundance: .; d_gene: .; CDR3nt: TGTGCCAGCTCACCAGGGTACCGCACAGATACGCAGTATTTT; CDR3aa: CASSPGYRTDTQYF
j_gene: TRBJ2-2; v_gene: TRBV6-2/TRBV6-3; abundance: .; d_gene: .; CDR3nt: TGTGCCAGCAGTTACCCCTGGGGGGAGCTGTTTTTT; CDR3aa: CASSYPWGELFF
j_gene: TRBJ2-1; v_gene: TRBV5-5; abundance: .; d_gene: .; CDR3nt: TGTGCCAGCAGCTTGTATCCTAATGAGCAGTTCTTC; CDR3aa: CASSLYPNEQFF
j_gene: TRBJ2-7; v_gene: TRBV20-1; abundance: many; d_gene: TRBD2; CDR3nt: TGCAGTGCTAGAGACCTGAGCGGGGTTTACGTCTACGAGCAGTACTTC; CDR3aa: CSARDLSGVYVYEQYF
j_gene: TRBJ1-1; v_gene: TRBV2; abundance: many; d_gene: .; CDR3nt: TGTGCCAGCAGTAATGATGGAGAGGTGAACACTGAAGCTTTCTTT; CDR3aa: CASSNDGEVNTEAFF
j_gene: TRBJ2-7; v_gene: TRBV12-3/TRBV12-4; abundance: .; d_gene: .; CDR3nt: TGTGCCAGCAGTTTATTGCAGGGCTATAACTACGAGCAGTACTTC; CDR3aa: CASSLLQGYNYEQYF
j_gene: TRBJ1-3; v_gene: TRBV5-6; abundance: .; d_gene: .; CDR3nt: TGTGCCAGCAGCTTCTCCGAGCCCTTTTCTGGAAACACCATATATTTT; CDR3aa: CASSFSEPFSGNTIYF
j_gene: TRBJ2-7; v_gene: TRBV27; abundance: .; d_gene: .; CDR3nt: TGTGCCAGCAGTCCTGGGACCTGGCAGTACTTC; CDR3aa: CASSPGTWQYF
j_gene: TRBJ2-2; v_gene: TRBV2; abundance: few; d_gene: TRBD2; CDR3nt: TGTGCCAGCAGGACTAGCCCTTACACCGGGGAGCTGTTTTTT; CDR3aa: CASRTSPYTGELFF
j_gene: TRBJ2-2; v_gene: TRBV30; abundance: many; d_gene: .; CDR3nt: TGTGCCTGGGAAACGTCGTACGGCGGGGAGCTGTTTTTT; CDR3aa: CAWETSYGGELFF
j_gene: TRBJ1-5; v_gene: TRBV14; abundance: many; d_gene: TRBD1; CDR3nt: TGTGCCAGCAGCACACAGGGGATCAATCAGCCCCAGCATTTT; CDR3aa: CASSTQGINQPQHF
j_gene: TRBJ2-7; v_gene: TRBV4-2; abundance: many; d_gene: .; CDR3nt: TGTGCCAGCAGCCAAGAAAGGCAGGGGACCTACGAGCAGTACTTC; CDR3aa: CASSQERQGTYEQYF
j_gene: TRBJ1-1; v_gene: TRBV10-2; abundance: many; d_gene: .; CDR3nt: TGCGCCAGCAGTGAGAGGGGGAGTGAAGCTTTCTTT; CDR3aa: CASSERGSEAFF
j_gene: TRBJ1-6; v_gene: TRBV6-6; abundance: few; d_gene: TRBD1; CDR3nt: TGTGCCAGCAGTTACGGTACAGGGGGAAATTCACCCCTCCACTTT; CDR3aa: CASSYGTGGNSPLHF
j_gene: TRBJ2-1; v_gene: TRBV6-2/TRBV6-3; abundance: .; d_gene: .; CDR3nt: TGTGCCAGCAGTTACCCGGTTCATGGCGGGATCTTCAATGAGCAGTTCTTC; CDR3aa: CASSYPVHGGIFNEQFF